The sample holds one count of the clone carrying this TCR beta chain. V lost 11 bases, J lost 5 bases, and 17 bases stayed unmatched. Germline values: CDR1 ENHRY, CDR2 SYGVKD. CDR3 length equals 15 residues. The data were taken from a study of CD8+CD57+ T cells in acquired aplastic anemia. Study-level information: Sorted CD4+ and CD8+ cells yielded around 3.3 ug of DNA on average.

Genomic DNA constituted the template upon which TCR beta VDJ and CDR3 profiling was performed. A single record per CDR3 protein comes from TCRdb applying MiXCR to the reads. The sample carries about 180,000 distinct CDR3 sequences, around half recorded once. The TCR originated in a human donor in good health. Source material: sorted CD4+, CD8+, or CD8+CD57+ T cells (not recorded which) from PBMCs. The V and J genes are TRBV10-3 and TRBJ1-2; 7 nucleotides align to TRBD1. In DNA, the CDR3 is TGTGCCGCTCAGTCCGGGACAGCTTCTCTATATGGCTACACCTTC. Its protein is CAAQSGTASLYGYTF.